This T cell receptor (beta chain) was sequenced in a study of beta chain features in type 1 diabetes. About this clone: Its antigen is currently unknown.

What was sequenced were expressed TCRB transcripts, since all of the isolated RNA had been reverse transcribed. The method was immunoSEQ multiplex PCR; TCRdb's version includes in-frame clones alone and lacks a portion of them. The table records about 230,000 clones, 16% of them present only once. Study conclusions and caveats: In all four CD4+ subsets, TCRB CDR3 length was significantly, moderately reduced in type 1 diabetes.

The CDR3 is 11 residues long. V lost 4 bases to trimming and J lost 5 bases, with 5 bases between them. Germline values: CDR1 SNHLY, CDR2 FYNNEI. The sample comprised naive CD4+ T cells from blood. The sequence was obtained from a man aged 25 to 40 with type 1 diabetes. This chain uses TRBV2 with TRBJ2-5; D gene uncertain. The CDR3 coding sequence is TGTGCCAGCAGTGGACGGGAGACCCAGTACTTC. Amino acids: CASSGRETQYF.